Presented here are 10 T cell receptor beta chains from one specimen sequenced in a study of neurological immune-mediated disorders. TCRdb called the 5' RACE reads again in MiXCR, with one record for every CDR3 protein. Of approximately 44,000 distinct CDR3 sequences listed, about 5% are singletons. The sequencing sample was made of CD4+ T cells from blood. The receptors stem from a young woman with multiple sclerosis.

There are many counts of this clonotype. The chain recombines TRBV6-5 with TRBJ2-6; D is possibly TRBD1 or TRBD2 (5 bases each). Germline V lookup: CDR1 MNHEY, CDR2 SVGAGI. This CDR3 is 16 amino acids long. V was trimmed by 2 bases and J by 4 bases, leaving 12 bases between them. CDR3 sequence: CASSYGRAGGANVLTF. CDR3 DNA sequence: TGTGCCAGCAGTTACGGCAGGGCGGGCGGGGCCAACGTCCTGACTTTC.

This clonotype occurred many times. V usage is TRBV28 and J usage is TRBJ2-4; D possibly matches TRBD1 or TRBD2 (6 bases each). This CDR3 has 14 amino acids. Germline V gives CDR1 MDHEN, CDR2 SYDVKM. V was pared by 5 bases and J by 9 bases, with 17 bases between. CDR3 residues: CASSPMLQGGIQYF. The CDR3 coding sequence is TGTGCCAGCAGTCCCATGCTACAGGGAGGCATTCAGTACTTC.

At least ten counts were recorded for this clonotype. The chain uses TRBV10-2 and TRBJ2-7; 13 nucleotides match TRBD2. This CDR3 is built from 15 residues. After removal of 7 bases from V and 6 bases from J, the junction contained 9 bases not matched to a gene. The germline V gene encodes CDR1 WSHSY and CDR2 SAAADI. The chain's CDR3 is CASTKGTSGNFEQYV. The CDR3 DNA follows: TGCGCCAGCACCAAAGGGACTAGCGGGAATTTCGAGCAGTACGTC.

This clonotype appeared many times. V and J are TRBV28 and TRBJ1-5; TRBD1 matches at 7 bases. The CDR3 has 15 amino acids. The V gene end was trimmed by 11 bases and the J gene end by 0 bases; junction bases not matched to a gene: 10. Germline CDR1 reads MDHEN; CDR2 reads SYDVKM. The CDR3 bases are TGTGCCGGTGGGGACAGAGGTTATAGCAATCAGCCCCAGCATTTT. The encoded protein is CAGGDRGYSNQPQHF.

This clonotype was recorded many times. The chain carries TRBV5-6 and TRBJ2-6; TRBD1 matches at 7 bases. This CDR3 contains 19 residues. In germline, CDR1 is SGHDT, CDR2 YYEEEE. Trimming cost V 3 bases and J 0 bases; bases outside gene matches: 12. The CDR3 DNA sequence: TGTGCCAGCAGCTCGGGGCCCCGAGGGACAGACTCTGGGGCCAACGTCCTGACTTTC. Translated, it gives CASSSGPRGTDSGANVLTF. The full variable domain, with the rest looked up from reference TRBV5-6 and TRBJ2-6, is DAGVTQSPTHLIKTRGQQVTLRCSPKSGHDTVSWYQQALGQGPQFIFQYYEEEERQRGNFPDRFSGHQFPNYSSELNVNALLLGDSALYLCASSSGPRGTDSGANVLTFGAGSRLTVL.

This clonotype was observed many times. CDR3 residues: CASSVGRPRGEQYV. In DNA form, the CDR3 reads TGCGCCAGCAGTGTAGGCAGACCGCGGGGCGAGCAGTACGTC. J is TRBJ2-7 and V is TRBV10-1; possibly TRBD2 for D (6 bases). The V gene's germline CDR1 is WNHNN and CDR2 SYGVQD (reference sequence). Trimming removed 4 bases at V and 6 bases at J, with 16 bases between. CDR3 length: 14 amino acids.

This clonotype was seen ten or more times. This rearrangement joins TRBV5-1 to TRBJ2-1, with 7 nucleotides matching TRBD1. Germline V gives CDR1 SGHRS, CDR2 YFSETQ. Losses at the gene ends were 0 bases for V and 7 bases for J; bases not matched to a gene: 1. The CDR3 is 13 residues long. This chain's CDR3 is CASSLEGANEQFF. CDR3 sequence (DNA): TGCGCCAGCAGCTTGGAGGGGGCAAATGAGCAGTTCTTC.

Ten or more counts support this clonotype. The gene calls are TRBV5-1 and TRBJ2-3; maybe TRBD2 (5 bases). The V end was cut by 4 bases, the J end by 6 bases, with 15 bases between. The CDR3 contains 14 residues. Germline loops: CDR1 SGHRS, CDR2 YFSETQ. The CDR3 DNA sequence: TGCGCCAGCAGCCCCCGGGGTCTAGGGGATACGCAGTATTTT. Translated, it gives CASSPRGLGDTQYF.

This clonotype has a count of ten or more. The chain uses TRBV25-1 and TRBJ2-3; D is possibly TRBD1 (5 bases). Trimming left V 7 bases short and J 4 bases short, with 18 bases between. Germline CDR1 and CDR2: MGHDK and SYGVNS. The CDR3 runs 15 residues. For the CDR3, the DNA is TGTGCCAGCACCGGGCCCCAGGGTAAGGCAGATACGCAGTATTTT. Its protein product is CASTGPQGKADTQYF.

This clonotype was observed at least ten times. The CDR3 DNA reads TGTGCCAGCAGCTTAGGGCCACTTGGGACAGGGAGCTATGGCTACACCTTC. Its translation: CASSLGPLGTGSYGYTF. The rearrangement uses TRBV7-2 and TRBJ1-2; TRBD1 matches at 9 bases. V gave up 1 base and J gave up 4 bases; unmatched junction bases: 10. Germline V CDR1 and CDR2: SGHTA, FQGNSA. CDR3 length equals 17 residues.